This entry describes one T cell receptor beta chain. A CD45RA+ naive subset and a CD45RA-negative memory subset were split from CD4+ cells. The data were obtained in a study of shared clonotypes between healthy human individuals. Sequencing was performed with immunoSEQ multiplex PCR; in TCRdb, only in-frame clones are kept and a portion is missing. The data contain 2 million to 2.5 million clones, approximately 93% of them singletons. The germline V and J ends were trimmed by 0 bases and 4 bases, with 7 bases remaining between them. Germline values: CDR1 SGDLS, CDR2 YYNGEE. The CDR3 is 14 amino acids.

This chain uses TRBV9 with TRBJ2-2, with unresolved D. The sequence was collected from a man between 18 and 29 years old in good health. Some clones in this sample may be carry-over from other donors' samples. The sequenced material came from naive CD4+ T cells from PBMCs. Regarding subset: CD45RA+ positively selected. CDR3 nucleotides: TGTGCCAGCAGCGTAGCGCTGACCACCGGGGAGCTGTTTTTT. Translation gives CASSVALTTGELFF.